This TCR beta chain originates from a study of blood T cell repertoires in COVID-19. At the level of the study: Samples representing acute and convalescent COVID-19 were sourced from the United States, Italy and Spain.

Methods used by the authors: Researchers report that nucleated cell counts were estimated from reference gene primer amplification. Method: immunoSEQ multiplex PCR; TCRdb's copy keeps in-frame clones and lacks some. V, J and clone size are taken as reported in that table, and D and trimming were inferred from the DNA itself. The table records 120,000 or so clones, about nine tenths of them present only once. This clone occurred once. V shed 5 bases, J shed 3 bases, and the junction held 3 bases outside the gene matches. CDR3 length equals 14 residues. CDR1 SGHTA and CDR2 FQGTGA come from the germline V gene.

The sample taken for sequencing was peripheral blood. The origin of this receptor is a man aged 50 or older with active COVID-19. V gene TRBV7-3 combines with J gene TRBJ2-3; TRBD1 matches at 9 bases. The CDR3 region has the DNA TGTGCCAGCAGCGACGGACAGGGGACAGATACGCAGTATTTT. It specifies CASSDGQGTDTQYF.